This TCR beta chain was identified in a study of T cell responses to AZD1222 COVID-19 vaccine. As regards this clone: Its antigen is not known.

Profiled with immunoSEQ multiplex PCR; TCRdb holds only in-frame clones, not every one. Of about 86,000 clones listed, roughly 90% are singletons. Findings and limits, study-wide: The breadth and depth of Spike-specific TCRs increased once two AZD1222 doses had been given.

Unmatched junction bases numbered 2, after V lost 6 bases and J lost 1 base. Germline CDR1 and CDR2: MNHEY and SVGAGI. There are 14 residues in the CDR3. The chain carries TRBV6-5 and TRBJ2-2; 7 nucleotides match TRBD1. The sequence was obtained from an adult who received the AZD1222 COVID-19 vaccine. Sequenced here: peripheral blood, sampled 28 days after the second AZD1222 dose. CDR3 in amino acids: CASRRDRNTGELFF. The CDR3 DNA reads as TGTGCCAGCAGACGGGACAGGAACACCGGGGAGCTGTTTTTT.